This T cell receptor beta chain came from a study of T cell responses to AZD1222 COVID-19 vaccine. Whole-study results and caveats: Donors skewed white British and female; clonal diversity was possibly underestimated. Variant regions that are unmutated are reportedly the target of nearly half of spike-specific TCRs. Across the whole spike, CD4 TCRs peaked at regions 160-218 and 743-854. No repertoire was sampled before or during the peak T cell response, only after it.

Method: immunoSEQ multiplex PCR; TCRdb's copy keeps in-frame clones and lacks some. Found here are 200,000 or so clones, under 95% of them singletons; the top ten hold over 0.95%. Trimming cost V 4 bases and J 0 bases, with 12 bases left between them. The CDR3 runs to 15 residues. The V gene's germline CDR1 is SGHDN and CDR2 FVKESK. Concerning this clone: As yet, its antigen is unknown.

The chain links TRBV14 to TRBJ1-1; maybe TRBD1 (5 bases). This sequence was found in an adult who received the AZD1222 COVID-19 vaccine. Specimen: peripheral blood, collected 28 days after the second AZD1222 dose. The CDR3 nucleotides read TGTGCCAGCAGCCGTTTACAGGCGATGAACACTGAAGCTTTCTTT. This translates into CASSRLQAMNTEAFF.